The 26 T cell receptor beta chains in this list originate from one sample, sequenced in a study of T cell repertoires in cytomegalovirus infection. TCRdb re-analysed the reads in MiXCR, keeping a single row per CDR3 protein. Found here are about a million distinct CDR3 sequences, approximately 32% of them singletons; the top ten hold 13%. The antigens of these receptors remain unknown. Sample: cultured CD8+ T cells from PBMCs, taken from culture after CMV antigen stimulation. These receptors were collected from a human donor in good health (CMV status not recorded). Some clones in this sample may be carry-over from other donors' samples.

The chain has TRBV28 and TRBJ1-4; 9 positions match TRBD1. Trimming cost V 4 bases and J 9 bases; bases outside gene matches: 18. CDR1 is MDHEN and CDR2 is SYDVKM in the germline V gene. The CDR3 covers 18 residues. This CDR3 reads CASSSSRDRVPGDKKLFF. CDR3 coding DNA: TGTGCCAGCAGTTCGTCCCGGGACAGGGTCCCTGGTGATAAAAAACTGTTTTTT.

This sequence joins TRBV6-6 and TRBJ2-1; 7 positions agree with TRBD1. This CDR3 comprises 15 residues. Unmatched junction bases numbered 10, after V lost 7 bases and J lost 4 bases. CDR1 MNHNY and CDR2 SVGAGI come from the germline V gene (reference sequence). CDR3 sequence: CASMGCGRGYNEQFF. The CDR3 nucleotides are TGTGCCAGCATGGGTTGCGGCAGGGGGTACAATGAGCAGTTCTTC.

The chain links TRBV6-2 or TRBV6-3 to TRBJ1-2, with a weak D call TRBD1 (5 bases). Germline V gives CDR1 MNHEY, CDR2 SVGEGT. The CDR3 spans 16 residues. V lost 5 bases to trimming and J lost 0 bases, with 16 bases between them. The CDR3 region is CASSDYGTDPNYGYTF. The CDR3 DNA reads as TGTGCCAGCAGTGACTATGGGACGGACCCTAACTATGGCTACACCTTC.

J is TRBJ1-1 and V is TRBV7-9; D is uncertain. The germline V and J ends were trimmed by 6 bases and 6 bases, with 11 bases remaining between them. The CDR3 consists of 12 residues. Looked up from germline, CDR1 is SEHNR and CDR2 is FQNEAQ (reference sequence). Written as DNA, the CDR3 is TGTGCCAGCAGTTGGAGAACCCCTGAAGCTTTCTTT. This translates into CASSWRTPEAFF.

The chain recombines TRBV6-6 with TRBJ2-1; TRBD2 might be the D (6 bases). The CDR3 has 18 residues. In germline, CDR1 is MNHNY, CDR2 SVGAGI (reference sequence). The germline V and J ends were trimmed by 6 bases and 0 bases, with 21 bases remaining between them. This chain's CDR3 is CASSPPRGTPHSYNEQFF. Here the CDR3 DNA reads TGTGCCAGCAGCCCCCCTCGCGGGACTCCCCACTCCTACAATGAGCAGTTCTTC.

Ten or more counts support this clonotype. The gene calls are TRBV7-9 and TRBJ2-1; the match to TRBD2 covers 7 bases. The ends lost 3 bases at V and 14 bases at J; junction bases unmatched: 10. Germline-derived CDR1 and CDR2 are SEHNR and FQNEAQ (reference sequence). CDR3 length: 13 amino acids. The CDR3 DNA is TGTGCCAGCAGCTTCCTGTGGGAGCGGGGAAAGTTCTTC. Translation: CASSFLWERGKFF.

This clonotype was picked up a small number of times. This chain joins TRBV12-3 or TRBV12-4 and TRBJ1-5; the D is unclear. Trimming shortened V by 5 bases and J by 0 bases, and 14 bases separated the two germline ends. CDR3 size: 16 residues. CDR3 protein: CASSPTTDVSNQPQHF. Written as DNA, the CDR3 is TGTGCCAGCAGTCCAACAACGGACGTTAGCAATCAGCCCCAGCATTTT.

The rearrangement links TRBV4-1 to TRBJ2-5, with D perhaps TRBD2 (6 bases). The length of the CDR3 is 14 residues. CDR1 and CDR2 (germline): MGHRA, YSYEKL. Trimming removed 0 bases at V and 5 bases at J, with 10 bases between. The DNA of the CDR3 is TGCGCCAGCAGCCAAGACTGGAGGGCGGAGACCCAGTACTTC. Protein sequence: CASSQDWRAETQYF.

On this clonotype: A read error may produce the germline difference seen at one junction end. The V call is TRBV19, the J call TRBJ2-1; 10 nucleotides match TRBD1. CDR3 length: 12 amino acids. The germline CDR1 and CDR2 sequences are LNHDA and SQIVND (reference sequence). Here the CDR3 reads CASSIGGTGEFF. The CDR3 nucleotides are TGTGCCAGTAGCATAGGGGGGACAGGGGAGTTCTTC.

This clonotype was picked up a small number of times. CDR3 sequence: CASSSREEQYF. The CDR3 nucleotides are TGTGCCAGCAGCTCCCGGGAGGAGCAGTACTTC. The gene calls are TRBV7-9 and TRBJ2-7; D possibly corresponds to TRBD2 (6 bases). There are 11 residues in the CDR3. From germline, CDR1 is SEHNR and CDR2 FQNEAQ (reference sequence). With 4 bases removed from V and 7 bases from J, the gap between germline ends came to 8 bases.

This clonotype was counted a few times. The chain recombines TRBV5-4 with TRBJ1-2, with D possibly TRBD1 on 6 matching bases. V was clipped by 4 bases and J by 3 bases, with 10 bases between them. Germline V gives CDR1 SGHNT, CDR2 YYREEE (reference sequence). This CDR3 region has 13 residues. CDR3 amino acids: CASSAGADYGYTF. The CDR3 nucleotides are TGTGCCAGCAGCGCGGGGGCGGACTATGGCTACACCTTC.

On this clonotype: The junction does not match germline at one end; this may be a read error. J is TRBJ2-2 and V is TRBV15, with 11 positions matching TRBD1. The CDR3 extends over 17 amino acids. The germline V gene encodes CDR1 LNHNV and CDR2 YYDKDF (reference sequence). The CDR3 here is CVTSKDRGLSSTGELFF. In DNA, the CDR3 is TGTGTCACCAGCAAGGACAGGGGGCTCTCGAGCACCGGGGAGCTGTTTTTT.

About this clonotype itself: The CDR3 carries no conserved terminal phenylalanine or tryptophan, so it likely arises from a read error. V usage is TRBV6-2 or TRBV6-3 and J usage is TRBJ2-7; no definite D call. The germline V gene has CDR1 MNHEY and CDR2 SVGEGT. This CDR3 spans 18 amino acids. The V end lost 6 bases, the J end lost 0 bases, and 24 bases lay between the germline ends. CDR3 DNA sequence: TGTGCCAGCAGCCCCCTCGTCCCCAAGACATATTCCTCCTACGAGCAGTACTTA. Protein: CASSPLVPKTYSSYEQYL.

V and J are TRBV6-2 or TRBV6-3 and TRBJ1-5, with D uncertain. This CDR3 has 15 residues. Germline values: CDR1 MNHEY, CDR2 SVGEGT. The ends were cut back, 0 bases at V and 4 bases at J, with 10 bases in the middle. The CDR3 DNA sequence: TGTGCCAGCAGTTACTCTCCCACGGGAAATCAGCCCCAGCATTTT. It yields the protein CASSYSPTGNQPQHF.

The chain has TRBV28 and TRBJ2-7, with D possibly TRBD2 on 5 matching bases. The V end was cut by 6 bases, the J end by 2 bases, with 17 bases between. The CDR3 extends over 15 amino acids. Per germline, CDR1 MDHEN and CDR2 SYDVKM. CDR3 nucleotides: TGTGCCAGCAGCCCAGCGGACGCCCAGACCTACGAGCAGTACGTC. Translating gives CASSPADAQTYEQYV.

The rearrangement links TRBV19 to TRBJ2-1; tentatively, D is TRBD1 (5 bases). Germline lookup yields CDR1 LNHDA and CDR2 SQIVND (reference sequence). The CDR3 is 15 residues long. Trimming took off 3 bases at V and 5 bases at J, with 14 bases between the two ends. The CDR3 loop is CASSIGWGRDNEQFF. CDR3 bases: TGTGCCAGTAGTATCGGATGGGGCAGGGACAATGAGCAGTTCTTC. Filled out from reference TRBV19 and TRBJ2-1, the complete variable domain reads DGGITQSPKYLFRKEGQNVTLSCEQNLNHDAMYWYRQDPGQGLRLIYYSQIVNDFQKGDIAEGYSVSREKKESFPLTVTSAQKNPTAFYLCASSIGWGRDNEQFFGPGTRLTVL.

DNA for the CDR3: TGTGCCAGCAGTTACTCCTCCCTGACAAGGGGCAATGAGCAGTTCTTC. Amino acid sequence: CASSYSSLTRGNEQFF. The genes are TRBV6-5 and TRBJ2-1, with TRBD1 as a possible D gene (5 bases). The V gene's germline CDR1 is MNHEY and CDR2 SVGAGI. The CDR3 sequence is 16 residues long. The V and J ends lost 0 bases and 6 bases respectively, with 15 bases between them.

This clonotype occurred a few times. The genes are TRBV10-3 and TRBJ1-1; D gene unclear. Trimming took 10 bases from V and 1 from J, leaving 7 bases between them. CDR3 length: 11 amino acids. Germline CDR1 ENHRY, CDR2 SYGVKD. This CDR3 reads CATLTNTEAFF. In DNA form, the CDR3 reads TGTGCCACCCTAACGAACACTGAAGCTTTCTTT.

At least ten counts were recorded for this clonotype. The chain employs TRBV7-2 and TRBJ2-5, with 8 positions matching TRBD2. Germline loops: CDR1 SGHTA, CDR2 FQGNSA. The V gene end was trimmed by 2 bases and the J gene end by 3 bases; junction bases not matched to a gene: 5. There are 15 residues in the CDR3. CDR3 coding DNA: TGTGCCAGCAGCTTATACGGGGGGGTGGAAGAGACCCAGTACTTC. Translation gives CASSLYGGVEETQYF.

The rearrangement uses TRBV7-4 and TRBJ2-7; no clear D. This CDR3 is 13 amino acids long. Germline assignment: CDR1 SGHVT and CDR2 SQSDAQ. V was trimmed by 4 bases and J by 2 bases, leaving 9 bases between them. CDR3 coding DNA: TGTGCCAGCAGCTCGGATCTCGCCTACGAGCAGTACGTC. Encoded protein: CASSSDLAYEQYV.

This clonotype occurred many times. The rearrangement uses TRBV28 and TRBJ1-2; weak D call: TRBD1 (5 bases). This CDR3 spans 14 amino acids. Germline CDR1 reads MDHEN; CDR2 reads SYDVKM. V lost 4 bases and J lost 2, with 11 bases in between. The chain's CDR3 is CASSYGTDNYGYTF. In DNA form, the CDR3 reads TGTGCCAGCAGTTATGGGACTGACAACTATGGCTACACCTTC.

In this sample, this clonotype turned up many times. This chain connects TRBV7-8 to TRBJ2-7, with 7 bases identical to TRBD1. The length of the CDR3 is 16 residues. Germline loops: CDR1 SGHVS, CDR2 FQNEAQ. Germline trimming cut 2 bases from V and 1 base from J; bases unmatched to any gene: 8. CDR3 protein: CASSLRGRQNSYEQYF. Written as DNA, the CDR3 is TGTGCCAGCAGCTTAAGGGGGCGGCAAAATTCCTACGAGCAGTACTTC.

This clonotype has just a few counts. The gene calls are TRBV6-5 and TRBJ2-1; tentatively, D is TRBD1 or TRBD2 (6 bases each). The germline V gene has CDR1 MNHEY and CDR2 SVGAGI. V lost 2 bases and J lost 8, with 10 bases in between. This CDR3 has 13 residues. This CDR3 reads CASSYTGAHEQFF. The DNA for the CDR3 is TGTGCCAGCAGTTACACGGGGGCCCATGAGCAGTTCTTC.

This clonotype was found many times. The genes are TRBV10-3 and TRBJ1-5; TRBD1 matches 10 bases. The trim removed 4 bases at V and 2 bases at J, leaving 5 bases unmatched. CDR1 and CDR2 from the germline V gene are ENHRY and SYGVKD. CDR3 length equals 16 residues. CDR3 DNA sequence: TGTGCCATCAGTGGGACAGGGGGTAGGGGCAATCAGCCCCAGCATTTT. Its protein is CAISGTGGRGNQPQHF.

The gene calls are TRBV7-8 and TRBJ2-1; TRBD1 aligns across 8 bases. The germline V gene encodes CDR1 SGHVS and CDR2 FQNEAQ. The CDR3 loop spans 17 amino acids. V lost 5 bases and J lost 1; bases outside the gene matches: 10. In nucleotides, the CDR3 is TGTGCCAGCAGCCTGGACAGGGAAGGTGGATCCTACAATGAGCAGTTCTTC. It specifies CASSLDREGGSYNEQFF.

This chain connects TRBV19 to TRBJ2-1, with 10 bases matching TRBD1. Trimming took 5 bases from V and 7 from J; bases not matched to a gene: 8. Germline CDR1 LNHDA, CDR2 SQIVND (reference sequence). The CDR3 sequence is 15 residues long. This chain's CDR3 is CASSADRGIGNEQFF. In nucleotides, the CDR3 is TGTGCCAGTAGTGCGGACAGGGGGATCGGTAATGAGCAGTTCTTC.